This T cell receptor beta chain is from a study of shared clonotypes between healthy human individuals. Generated by immunoSEQ multiplex PCR, the TCRdb table keeps only in-frame clones and is missing some. Among hundreds of thousands of clones, roughly three quarters were seen once, and the ten largest hold roughly 13%. The junction had 8 bases not matched to a gene; V was cut back by 5 bases and J by 2 bases. There are 16 residues in the CDR3. From germline, CDR1 is SEHNR and CDR2 FQNEAQ (reference sequence). The count of this clone is one. This sequence originates from a woman in her thirties or forties in good health. Some clones in this sample may be carry-over from other donors' samples. The sample was PBMCs. V is TRBV7-9 and J is TRBJ2-4; 8 positions match TRBD1. The CDR3 DNA is TGTGCCAGCAGCCACCGGACAGGGTTGACCAAAAACATTCAGTACTTC. Translated: CASSHRTGLTKNIQYF.